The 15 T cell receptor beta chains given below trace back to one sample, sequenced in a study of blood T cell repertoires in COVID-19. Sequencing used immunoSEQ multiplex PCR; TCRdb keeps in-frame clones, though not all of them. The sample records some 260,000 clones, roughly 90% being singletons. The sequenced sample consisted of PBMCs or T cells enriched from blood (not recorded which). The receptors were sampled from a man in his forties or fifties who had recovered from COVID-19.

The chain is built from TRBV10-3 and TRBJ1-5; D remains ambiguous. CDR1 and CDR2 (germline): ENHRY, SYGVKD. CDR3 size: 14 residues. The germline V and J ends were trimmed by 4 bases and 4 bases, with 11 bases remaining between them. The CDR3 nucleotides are TGTGCCATCAGTGTGGAGGGCGTAAATCAGCCCCAGCATTTT. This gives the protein CAISVEGVNQPQHF.

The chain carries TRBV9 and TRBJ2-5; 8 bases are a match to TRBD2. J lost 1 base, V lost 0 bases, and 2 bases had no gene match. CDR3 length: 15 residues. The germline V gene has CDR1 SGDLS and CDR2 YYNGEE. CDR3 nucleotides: TGTGCCAGCAGCGTAGGTAGCGGGATCCAAGAGACCCAGTACTTC. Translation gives CASSVGSGIQETQYF. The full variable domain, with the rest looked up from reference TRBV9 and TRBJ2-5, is DSGVTQTPKHLITATGQRVTLRCSPRSGDLSVYWYQQSLDQGLQFLIQYYNGEERAKGNILERFSAQQFPDLHSELNLSSLELGDSALYFCASSVGSGIQETQYFGPGTRLLVL.

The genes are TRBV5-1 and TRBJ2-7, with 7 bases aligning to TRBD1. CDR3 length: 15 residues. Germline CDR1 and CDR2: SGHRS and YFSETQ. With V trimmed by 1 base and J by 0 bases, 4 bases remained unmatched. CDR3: CASSLLAGGSYEQYF. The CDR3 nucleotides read TGCGCCAGCAGCTTGCTGGCAGGGGGCTCCTACGAGCAGTACTTC. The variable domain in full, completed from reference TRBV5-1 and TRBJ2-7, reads KAGVTQTPRYLIKTRGQQVTLSCSPISGHRSVSWYQQTPGQGLQFLFEYFSETQRNKGNFPGRFSGRQFSNSRSEMNVSTLELGDSALYLCASSLLAGGSYEQYFGPGTRLTVT.

Here the CDR3 reads CASLQGRSPLHF. DNA of the CDR3: TGTGCCAGCCTACAGGGAAGATCACCCCTCCACTTT. The chain uses TRBV6-5 and TRBJ1-6; D might be TRBD1 (6 bases). The ends were cut back, 8 bases at V and 10 bases at J, with 12 bases in the middle. Germline CDR1 is MNHEY and CDR2 is SVGAGI. The CDR3 consists of 12 residues.

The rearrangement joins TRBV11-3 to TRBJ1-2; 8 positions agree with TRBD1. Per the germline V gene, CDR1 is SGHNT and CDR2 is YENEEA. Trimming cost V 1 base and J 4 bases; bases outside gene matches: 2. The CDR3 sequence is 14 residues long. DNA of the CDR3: TGTGCCAGCAGCTTAGCAGGGGGCGGCTATGGCTACACCTTC. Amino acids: CASSLAGGGYGYTF.

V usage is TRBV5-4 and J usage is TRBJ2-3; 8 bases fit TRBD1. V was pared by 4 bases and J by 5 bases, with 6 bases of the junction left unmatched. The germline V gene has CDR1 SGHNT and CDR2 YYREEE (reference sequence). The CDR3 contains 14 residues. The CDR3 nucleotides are TGTGCCAGCAGCGGCAGGGGGCGAGGAGATACGCAGTATTTT. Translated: CASSGRGRGDTQYF.

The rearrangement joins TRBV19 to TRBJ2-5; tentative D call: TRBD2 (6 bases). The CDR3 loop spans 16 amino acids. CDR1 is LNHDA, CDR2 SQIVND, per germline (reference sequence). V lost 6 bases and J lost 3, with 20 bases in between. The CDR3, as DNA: TGTGCCAGTAGCACTTCGTTTGGAGGGGCGGAAGAGACCCAGTACTTC. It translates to CASSTSFGGAEETQYF. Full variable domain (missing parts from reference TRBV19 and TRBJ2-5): DGGITQSPKYLFRKEGQNVTLSCEQNLNHDAMYWYRQDPGQGLRLIYYSQIVNDFQKGDIAEGYSVSREKKESFPLTVTSAQKNPTAFYLCASSTSFGGAEETQYFGPGTRLLVL.

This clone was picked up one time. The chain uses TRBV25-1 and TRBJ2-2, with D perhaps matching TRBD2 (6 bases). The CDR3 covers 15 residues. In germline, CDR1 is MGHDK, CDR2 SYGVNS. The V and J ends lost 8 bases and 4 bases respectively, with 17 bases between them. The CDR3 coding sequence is TGTGCCAGCGGGCGAGGACTACCGCCCACCGGGGAGCTGTTTTTT. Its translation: CASGRGLPPTGELFF.

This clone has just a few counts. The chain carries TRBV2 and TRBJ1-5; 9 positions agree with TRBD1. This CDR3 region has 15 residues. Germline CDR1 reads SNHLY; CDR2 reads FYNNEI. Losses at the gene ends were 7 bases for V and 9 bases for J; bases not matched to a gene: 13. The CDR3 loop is CASKVARTGVMPQHF. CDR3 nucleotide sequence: TGTGCCAGCAAAGTCGCCCGGACAGGGGTAATGCCCCAGCATTTT.

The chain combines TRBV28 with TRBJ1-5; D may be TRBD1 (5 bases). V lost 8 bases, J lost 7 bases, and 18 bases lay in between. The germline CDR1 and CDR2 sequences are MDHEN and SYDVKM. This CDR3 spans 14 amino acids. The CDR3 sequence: CASGDQGGWQPQHF. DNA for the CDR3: TGTGCCAGCGGAGACCAGGGAGGTTGGCAGCCCCAGCATTTT.

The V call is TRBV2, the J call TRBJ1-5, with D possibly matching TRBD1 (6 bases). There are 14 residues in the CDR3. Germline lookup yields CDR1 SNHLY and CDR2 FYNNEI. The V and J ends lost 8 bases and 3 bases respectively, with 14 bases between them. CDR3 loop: CASGEGGNNQPQHF. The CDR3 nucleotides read TGTGCCAGCGGGGAGGGGGGGAACAATCAGCCCCAGCATTTT.

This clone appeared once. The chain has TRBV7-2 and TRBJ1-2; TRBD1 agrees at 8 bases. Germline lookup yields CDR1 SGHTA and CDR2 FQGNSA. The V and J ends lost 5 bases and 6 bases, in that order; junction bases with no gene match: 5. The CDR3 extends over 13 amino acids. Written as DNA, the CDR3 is TGTGCCAGCAGCCCTACAGGGGGGCATGGCTACACCTTC. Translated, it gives CASSPTGGHGYTF. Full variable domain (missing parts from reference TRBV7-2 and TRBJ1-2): GAGVSQSPSNKVTEKGKDVELRCDPISGHTALYWYRQSLGQGLEFLIYFQGNSAPDKSGLPSDRFSAERTGGSVSTLTIQRTQQEDSAVYLCASSPTGGHGYTFGSGTRLTVV.

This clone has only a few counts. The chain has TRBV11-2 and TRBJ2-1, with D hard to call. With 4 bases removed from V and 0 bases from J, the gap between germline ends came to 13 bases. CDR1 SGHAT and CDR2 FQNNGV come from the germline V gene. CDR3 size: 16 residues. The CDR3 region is CASSSQTVSSYNEQFF. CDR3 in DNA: TGTGCCAGCAGCTCTCAAACAGTAAGCTCCTACAATGAGCAGTTCTTC.

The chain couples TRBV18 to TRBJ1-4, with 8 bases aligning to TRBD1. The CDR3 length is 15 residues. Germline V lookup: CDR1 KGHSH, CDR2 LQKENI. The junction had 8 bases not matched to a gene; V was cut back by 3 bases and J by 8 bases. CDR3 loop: CASSPTTGEQEKLFF. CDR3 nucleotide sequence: TGTGCCAGCTCACCTACGACAGGGGAGCAAGAAAAACTGTTTTTT. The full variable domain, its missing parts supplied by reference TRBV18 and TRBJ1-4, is NAGVMQNPRHLVRRRGQEARLRCSPMKGHSHVYWYRQLPEEGLKFMVYLQKENIIDESGMPKERFSAEFPKEGPSILRIQQVVRGDSAAYFCASSPTTGEQEKLFFGSGTQLSVL.

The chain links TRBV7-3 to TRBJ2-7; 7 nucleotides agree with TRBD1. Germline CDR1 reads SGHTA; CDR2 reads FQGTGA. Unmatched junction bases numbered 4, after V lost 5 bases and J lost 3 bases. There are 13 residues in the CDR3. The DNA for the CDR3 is TGTGCCAGCAGCCCCGGGACAGACTACGAGCAGTACTTC. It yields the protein CASSPGTDYEQYF.